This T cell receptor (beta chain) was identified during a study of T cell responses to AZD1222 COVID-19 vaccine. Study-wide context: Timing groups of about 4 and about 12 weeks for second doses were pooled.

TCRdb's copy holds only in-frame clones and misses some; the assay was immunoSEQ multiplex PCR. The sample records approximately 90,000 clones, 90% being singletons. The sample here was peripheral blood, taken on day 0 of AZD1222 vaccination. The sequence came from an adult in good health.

The CDR3 here is CASSPPGAIQPQHF. Written as DNA, the CDR3 is TGTGCCAGCAGCCCTCCAGGGGCCATCCAGCCCCAGCATTTT. The chain recombines TRBV3-1 (or the pseudogene TRBV3-2) with TRBJ1-5, with D possibly being TRBD1 (6 bases). The CDR3 has 14 residues. CDR1 is LGHDT and CDR2 is YNNKEL in the germline V gene (reference sequence). The V gene lost 4 bases and the J gene lost 7 bases, with 14 bases spanning the gap.